One and the same sample provided the 17 T cell receptor beta chains below, sequenced in a study of cytomegalovirus exposure and HLA in healthy donors (dated by TCRdb to 2016 to 2017). Preparation of the library involved the immunoSEQ multiplex PCR assay. A mixture of 60 forward primers for TCR Vbeta segments and 13 reverse primers for TCR Jbeta segments was used in the multiplex PCR. TCRdb obtained this table from immuneACCESS and retained in-frame rearrangements with V and J assigned. These tables miss some clones; where compared with another copy, unresolved V genes account for less than half of the shortfall, and the remainder is unexplained. Here the sample has about 130,000 clones; more than 65% occur a single time. Approximately 4.2% of the sample lies in the top ten. The sample was PBMCs. Receptors originate from a male donor in good health and CMV-seropositive.

This chain uses TRBV6-6 with TRBJ2-7; the match to TRBD1 covers 9 bases. The germline gives CDR1 MNHNY, CDR2 SVGAGI (reference sequence). The CDR3 totals 15 residues. After removal of 4 bases from V and 3 bases from J, the junction contained 7 bases not matched to a gene. CDR3 DNA: TGTGCCAGCAGTTTCCGGACAGGGGAAATCTACGAGCAGTACTTC. It yields the protein CASSFRTGEIYEQYF.

This clone was recorded once. This chain uses TRBV27 with TRBJ2-1, with a weak D call TRBD2 (5 bases). The V and J ends lost 5 bases and 5 bases respectively, with 19 bases between them. Germline lookup yields CDR1 MNHEY and CDR2 SMNVEV (reference sequence). This CDR3 has 16 residues. CDR3 nucleotide sequence: TGTGCCAGCAGTCATCCTTTGGTTACCGGGAACAATGAGCAGTTCTTC. It encodes CASSHPLVTGNNEQFF.

This clone appeared a few times. The V gene is TRBV9, the J gene TRBJ2-1; 7 bases are shared with TRBD2. The V segment lost 0 bases and the J segment 0 bases; nucleotides outside the gene matches: 3. The CDR3 covers 16 residues. The germline gives CDR1 SGDLS, CDR2 YYNGEE. The CDR3 here is CASSVDPSGSYNEQFF. The CDR3 bases are TGTGCCAGCAGCGTAGACCCTAGCGGCTCCTACAATGAGCAGTTCTTC.

This chain uses TRBV28 with TRBJ2-2, with D possibly being TRBD2 (6 bases). Germline CDR1 is MDHEN and CDR2 is SYDVKM. V lost 3 bases to trimming and J lost 6 bases, with 17 bases between them. The CDR3 has 16 amino acids. The CDR3 loop reads CASSFWGVKLAGELFF. CDR3 sequence (DNA): TGTGCCAGCAGTTTCTGGGGGGTAAAGCTGGCCGGGGAGCTGTTTTTT.

This clone has more than one count but fewer than ten. The V gene is TRBV6-1, the J gene TRBJ2-3; D possibly corresponds to TRBD2 (6 bases). This CDR3 is built from 19 residues. Deletions cut 0 bases from V and 1 base from J, with 20 bases between. Germline V gene sequence: CDR1 MNHNS, CDR2 SASEGT. The DNA of the CDR3 is TGTGCCAGCAGTGAAGCATTAGGATTCCGGCTAGCGCGCACAGATACGCAGTATTTT. Residues: CASSEALGFRLARTDTQYF.

This clone has only one observation. This sequence joins TRBV30 and TRBJ2-2; D is unclear. Germline V gene data show CDR1 as GTSNPN and CDR2 as SVGIG (reference sequence). V shed 3 bases and J shed 1 base, with 6 bases lying between them. The CDR3 runs 13 residues. CDR3 loop: CAWSSRNTGELFF. The DNA for the CDR3 is TGTGCCTGGAGCTCCAGGAACACCGGGGAGCTGTTTTTT.

The chain uses TRBV6-1 and TRBJ2-6; 10 nucleotides match TRBD1. J lost 0 bases, V lost 4 bases, and 9 bases had no gene match. Germline CDR1 and CDR2: MNHNS and SASEGT. The CDR3 is made up of 19 amino acids. Written as DNA, the CDR3 is TGTGCCAGCAGTGCATATCCGGGACAGGGGAGCTCTGGGGCCAACGTCCTGACTTTC. It translates to CASSAYPGQGSSGANVLTF.

The chain recombines TRBV9 with TRBJ2-1; D gene unclear. V lost 0 bases, J lost 3 bases, and 7 bases lay in between. This CDR3 comprises 14 residues. The germline V gene has CDR1 SGDLS and CDR2 YYNGEE. The CDR3 DNA is TGTGCCAGCAGCGTAGGCGGAGTCTACAATGAGCAGTTCTTC. This encodes CASSVGGVYNEQFF.

J is TRBJ1-1 and V is TRBV7-9; D is undetermined. This CDR3 is built from 14 residues. The germline gives CDR1 SEHNR, CDR2 FQNEAQ (reference sequence). V gave up 7 bases and J gave up 0 bases, with 12 bases separating them. CDR3 coding DNA: TGTGCCAGCACCACCGGGAGGGTGAACACTGAAGCTTTCTTT. It is translated as CASTTGRVNTEAFF.

The rearrangement joins TRBV19 to TRBJ2-7, with a possible D match to TRBD1 (5 bases). Trimming left V 2 bases short and J 2 bases short, with 13 bases between. The CDR3 contains 15 residues. CDR1 is LNHDA, CDR2 SQIVND, per germline (reference sequence). The CDR3 DNA follows: TGTGCCAGTAGTATATCGGCCCAGGGTCCCTACGAGCAGTACTTC. As protein: CASSISAQGPYEQYF.

This clone was counted a few times. The genes are TRBV6-6 and TRBJ1-2; weak D call: TRBD1 (5 bases). The CDR3 has 12 amino acids. V shed 7 bases and J shed 6 bases, with 12 bases lying between them. The germline gives CDR1 MNHNY, CDR2 SVGAGI (reference sequence). CDR3 nucleotides: TGTGCCAGCACCCAGGGTGACAATGGCTACACCTTC. Protein: CASTQGDNGYTF.

This chain joins TRBV2 and TRBJ2-3; perhaps TRBD1 as D (6 bases). The CDR3 contains 13 residues. Germline loops: CDR1 SNHLY, CDR2 FYNNEI. Trimming removed 6 bases at V and 3 bases at J, with 10 bases between. The CDR3 region is CASSYGQTDTQYF. CDR3 bases: TGTGCCAGCAGCTACGGACAGACAGATACGCAGTATTTT.

Written as DNA, the CDR3 is TGCGCCAGCAGCTTGGACACAAAAGAGACCCAGTACTTC. Residues: CASSLDTKETQYF. This chain connects TRBV5-1 to TRBJ2-5; D is ambiguous. V lost 0 bases, J lost 3 bases, and 6 bases lay in between. The CDR3 runs to 13 residues. Germline assignment: CDR1 SGHRS and CDR2 YFSETQ.

V and J are TRBV28 and TRBJ2-3, with D possibly TRBD2 on 6 matching bases. This CDR3 region has 14 residues. Between the trimmed V and J ends, which lost 3 bases and 4 bases, there was a span of 11 bases. From germline, CDR1 is MDHEN and CDR2 SYDVKM. The CDR3 coding sequence is TGTGCCAGCAGTTTTGGAGGGCGTGCAGATACGCAGTATTTT. Amino acids: CASSFGGRADTQYF.

V gene TRBV6-6 combines with J gene TRBJ2-5; possibly TRBD2 for D (5 bases). The CDR3 is made up of 15 amino acids. Germline lookup yields CDR1 MNHNY and CDR2 SVGAGI (reference sequence). The V and J ends lost 0 bases and 5 bases respectively, with 13 bases between them. CDR3 protein: CASSYSSGVEETQYF. CDR3 coding DNA: TGTGCCAGCAGTTACTCATCCGGGGTGGAGGAGACCCAGTACTTC.

This rearrangement joins TRBV5-4 to TRBJ2-7, with 7 bases identical to TRBD1. CDR3 length: 13 residues. CDR1 is SGHNT and CDR2 is YYREEE in the germline V gene (reference sequence). V lost 2 bases, J lost 6 bases, and 5 bases stayed unmatched. The CDR3 DNA reads TGTGCCAGCAGCTTAACAGGGGTACCCGAGCAGTACTTC. This encodes CASSLTGVPEQYF.

This chain links TRBV28 with TRBJ2-7; 8 bases match TRBD1. The junction had 9 bases not matched to a gene; V was cut back by 6 bases and J by 2 bases. Germline CDR1 is MDHEN and CDR2 is SYDVKM. The CDR3 length is 15 residues. CDR3 sequence (DNA): TGTGCCAGCAGCCAGACCGGGACAGGAGCCTACGAGCAGTACTTC. Translated: CASSQTGTGAYEQYF.